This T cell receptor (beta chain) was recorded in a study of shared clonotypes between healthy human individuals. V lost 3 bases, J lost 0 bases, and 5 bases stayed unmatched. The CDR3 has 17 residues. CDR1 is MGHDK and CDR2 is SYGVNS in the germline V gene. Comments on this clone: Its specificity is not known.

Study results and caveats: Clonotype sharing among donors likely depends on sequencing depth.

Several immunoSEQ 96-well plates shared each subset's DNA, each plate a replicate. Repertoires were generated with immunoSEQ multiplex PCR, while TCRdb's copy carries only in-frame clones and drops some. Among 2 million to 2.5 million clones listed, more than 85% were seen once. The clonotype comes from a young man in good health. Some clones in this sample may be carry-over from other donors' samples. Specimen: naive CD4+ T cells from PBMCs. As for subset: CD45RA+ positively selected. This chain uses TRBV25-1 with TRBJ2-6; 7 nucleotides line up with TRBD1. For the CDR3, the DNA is TGTGCCAGCAGTGACCCGGGACAGCCCTCTGGGGCCAACGTCCTGACTTTC. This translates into CASSDPGQPSGANVLTF.